Each of the 22 T cell receptor beta chains below was sequenced from the same sample in a study of Tregs in tolerant kidney transplant recipients. Only in-frame clones appear in the TCRdb table, and some are missing; sequencing was by immunoSEQ multiplex PCR. The table has tens of thousands of clones, roughly nine tenths seen once. The sample here was CD4+ T cells from blood, taken before the transplant. These receptors all come from a human donor who received a combined kidney and bone marrow transplant.

This chain connects TRBV7-2 to TRBJ1-1; a possible D gene is TRBD1 (6 bases). The CDR3 is 13 amino acids. Germline CDR1 and CDR2: SGHTA and FQGNSA. Trimming removed 8 bases at V and 1 base at J, with 11 bases between. The DNA of the CDR3 is TGTGCCAGCGGCGGGGGCGGGAACACTGAAGCTTTCTTT. It is translated as CASGGGGNTEAFF.

The chain combines TRBV19 with TRBJ1-2; TRBD1 might be the D (6 bases). Trimming removed 4 bases at V and 2 bases at J, with 8 bases between. The V gene's germline CDR1 is LNHDA and CDR2 SQIVND (reference sequence). CDR3 length: 13 residues. CDR3: CASSTTGNYGYTF. Written as DNA, the CDR3 is TGTGCCAGTAGTACCACAGGGAACTATGGCTACACCTTC.

The V gene is TRBV18, the J gene TRBJ2-1; 13 bases agree with TRBD2. J was trimmed by 9 bases and V by 3 bases; bases with no gene match: 8. The CDR3 has 16 residues. Germline V gives CDR1 KGHSH, CDR2 LQKENI. The chain's CDR3 is CASSPTGLAGVTEQFF. The CDR3 DNA sequence: TGTGCCAGCTCACCGACCGGACTAGCGGGAGTGACTGAGCAGTTCTTC.

The rearrangement joins TRBV5-1 to TRBJ2-1; maybe TRBD2 (6 bases). Trimming cost V 2 bases and J 4 bases, with 13 bases left between them. CDR1 is SGHRS and CDR2 is YFSETQ in the germline V gene. The CDR3 sequence is 15 residues long. The DNA for the CDR3 is TGCGCCAGCAGCTTTAGCGGACGGTCATACAATGAGCAGTTCTTC. This encodes CASSFSGRSYNEQFF.

V and J are TRBV2 and TRBJ2-1; the match to TRBD2 covers 12 bases. The CDR3 has 14 amino acids. Trimming at V came to 6 bases and at J to 5 bases, leaving 2 bases not matched to a gene. Germline V gene data show CDR1 as SNHLY and CDR2 as FYNNEI. The CDR3 bases are TGTGCCAGCAGAGGACTAGCGGGAAACAATGAGCAGTTCTTC. Its protein is CASRGLAGNNEQFF.

The chain employs TRBV4-1 and TRBJ2-3; no firm D call. The germline CDR1 and CDR2 sequences are MGHRA and YSYEKL. V was cut by 0 bases and J by 2 bases, with 6 bases left in between. The CDR3 loop spans 14 amino acids. The CDR3 DNA follows: TGCGCCAGCAGCCAAGAACTCCCCACAGATACGCAGTATTTT. It is translated as CASSQELPTDTQYF.

V gene TRBV29-1 combines with J gene TRBJ1-3, with D possibly matching TRBD1 (6 bases). V lost 4 bases and J 1 base, leaving 11 bases between the germline ends. CDR3 length: 14 amino acids. Germline-derived CDR1 and CDR2 are SQVTM and ANQGSEA. The CDR3, as DNA: TGCAGCGTTGTGCCCAGGGGATCTGGAAACACCATATATTTT. This encodes CSVVPRGSGNTIYF.

The J gene is TRBJ1-5, the V gene TRBV7-2, with a weak D call TRBD1 (5 bases). This CDR3 has 17 amino acids. Trimming removed 1 base at V and 0 bases at J, with 13 bases between. Germline assignment: CDR1 SGHTA and CDR2 FQGNSA. CDR3 sequence (DNA): TGTGCCAGCAGCTTAGTGTGGGCAGGGAATAGCAATCAGCCCCAGCATTTT. It is translated as CASSLVWAGNSNQPQHF.

This rearrangement joins TRBV4-2 to TRBJ1-4; 8 bases are a match to TRBD1. The germline V gene has CDR1 LGHNA and CDR2 YNFKEQ. The CDR3 spans 14 residues. J was trimmed by 3 bases and V by 5 bases; bases with no gene match: 2. The CDR3 nucleotides are TGTGCCAGCAGCGCAGGGGGCCCTAATGAAAAACTGTTTTTT. Protein product: CASSAGGPNEKLFF.

This clone was detected only once. The CDR3, as DNA: TGCGCCAGCAGCCAAGATCGGTCAGGGACAACGAGCTCCTACAATGAGCAGTTCTTC. Translating gives CASSQDRSGTTSSYNEQFF. The chain recombines TRBV4-3 with TRBJ2-1; a possible D gene is TRBD1 (6 bases). Germline CDR1 is LGHNA and CDR2 is YSLEER. This CDR3 comprises 19 residues. V was pared by 0 bases and J by 0 bases, with 18 bases between.

The chain links TRBV30 to TRBJ2-7; 7 bases agree with TRBD2. Unmatched junction bases numbered 12, after V lost 4 bases and J lost 3 bases. Germline CDR1 GTSNPN, CDR2 SVGIG (reference sequence). The length of the CDR3 is 15 residues. CDR3 sequence reads: CAWTRAGLRNYEQYF. The CDR3 DNA reads TGTGCCTGGACCCGAGCGGGACTCCGAAACTACGAGCAGTACTTC.

The V and J genes are TRBV11-2 and TRBJ2-5; the match to TRBD1 covers 9 bases. The CDR3 is made up of 17 amino acids. Germline values: CDR1 SGHAT, CDR2 FQNNGV. Germline trimming cut 5 bases from V and 4 bases from J; bases unmatched to any gene: 14. The CDR3 DNA is TGTGCCAGCAGCCTCTCACCCGGGACAGGGACCAGAGAGACCCAGTACTTC. It yields the protein CASSLSPGTGTRETQYF.

The V and J genes are TRBV7-9 and TRBJ2-1; 7 bases fit TRBD2. The germline CDR1 and CDR2 sequences are SEHNR and FQNEAQ (reference sequence). V dropped 5 bases and J dropped 9; count of bases not matched to a gene: 1. This CDR3 has 11 residues. This CDR3 is CASSRGGEQFF. The CDR3 nucleotides are TGTGCCAGCAGCCGCGGGGGTGAGCAGTTCTTC.

The CDR3 DNA is TGTGCCAGTAGGTTAGCGGGATCAAGCACCGGGGAGCTGTTTTTT. This encodes CASRLAGSSTGELFF. This chain uses TRBV19 with TRBJ2-2; TRBD2 aligns across 8 bases. Germline loops: CDR1 LNHDA, CDR2 SQIVND (reference sequence). CDR3 length: 15 amino acids. V gave up 6 bases and J gave up 4 bases; unmatched junction bases: 7.

The gene calls are TRBV7-2 and TRBJ2-7; possible D gene TRBD1, 5 bases. Per germline, CDR1 SGHTA and CDR2 FQGNSA. Trimming shortened V by 2 bases and J by 2 bases, and 10 bases separated the two germline ends. The CDR3 consists of 14 residues. The CDR3 region is CASSLRRGPYEQYF. Here the CDR3 DNA reads TGTGCCAGCAGCTTAAGAAGGGGTCCCTACGAGCAGTACTTC.

In this sample, this clone turned up a few times. The gene calls are TRBV28 and TRBJ1-5; D is ambiguous. CDR1 MDHEN and CDR2 SYDVKM come from the germline V gene. The CDR3 extends over 13 amino acids. V was cut by 6 bases and J by 3 bases, with 9 bases left in between. Here the CDR3 reads CASRLDSNQPQHF. CDR3 DNA: TGTGCCAGCAGACTTGACTCCAATCAGCCCCAGCATTTT.

The V gene is TRBV5-1, the J gene TRBJ2-1; 7 bases match TRBD1. There are 15 residues in the CDR3. CDR1 SGHRS and CDR2 YFSETQ come from the germline V gene. The ends lost 4 bases at V and 4 bases at J; junction bases unmatched: 8. In DNA, the CDR3 is TGCGCCAGCAGCCTGGGACAGCCAGGTTACAATGAGCAGTTCTTC. Translating it yields CASSLGQPGYNEQFF.

The chain employs TRBV7-7 and TRBJ2-1, with TRBD2 identical over 12 bases. Germline-derived CDR1 and CDR2 are SSHAT and FNYEAQ (reference sequence). The CDR3 consists of 15 residues. The CDR3, as DNA: TGTGCTAGCGCGACTAGCGGGAGCTCCTACAATGAGCAGTTCTTC. As protein: CASATSGSSYNEQFF.

The chain couples TRBV11-2 to TRBJ1-1; tentatively, D is TRBD1 (6 bases). Between the trimmed V and J ends, which lost 2 bases and 11 bases, there was a span of 15 bases. Germline CDR1 reads SGHAT; CDR2 reads FQNNGV. The CDR3 totals 13 residues. The CDR3 here is CASSLSENRVAFF. Written as DNA, the CDR3 is TGTGCCAGCAGCTTATCGGAAAACAGGGTGGCTTTCTTT.

The rearrangement uses TRBV6-5 and TRBJ2-7, with TRBD2 identical over 9 bases. This CDR3 contains 14 residues. The germline CDR1 and CDR2 sequences are MNHEY and SVGAGI. The V and J ends lost 5 bases and 4 bases, in that order; junction bases with no gene match: 6. The CDR3: CASSITSGPYEQYF. The CDR3 DNA reads as TGTGCCAGCAGTATAACTAGCGGGCCATACGAGCAGTACTTC.

The chain couples TRBV28 to TRBJ1-2; the match to TRBD1 covers 7 bases. The CDR3 runs to 12 residues. V gave up 9 bases and J gave up 4 bases; unmatched junction bases: 5. Germline V gene sequence: CDR1 MDHEN, CDR2 SYDVKM. CDR3 region: CASTTGAYGYTF. The CDR3 region has the DNA TGTGCCAGTACTACAGGGGCCTATGGCTACACCTTC.

This chain joins TRBV29-1 and TRBJ2-3; the D gene is possibly TRBD2 (6 bases). V lost 4 bases and J lost 5, with 13 bases in between. Germline V lookup: CDR1 SQVTM, CDR2 ANQGSEA. This CDR3 has 13 amino acids. The DNA for the CDR3 is TGCAGCGTTGTAGTGACCGGGGGAGATACGCAGTATTTT. It is translated as CSVVVTGGDTQYF.